This T cell receptor beta chain was recovered during a study of cytomegalovirus exposure and HLA in healthy donors. Study observations and caveats: Cytomegalovirus association was listed for approximately 160 TCR beta chains. Reportedly, fewer N-insertions than the approximately 690-donor mean appeared in an Asian-associated ancestry cluster in a later analysis.

Looked up from germline, CDR1 is MDHEN and CDR2 is SYDVKM. The CDR3 length is 13 residues. V lost 4 bases and J lost 1, with 7 bases in between. The PCR employed 60 Vbeta primers together with 13 Jbeta primers. Clones were read by immunoSEQ multiplex PCR, and TCRdb kept only the in-frame ones, dropping some. This sample has 110,000 to 150,000 clones, with around 80% found just once. About this clone: What it recognizes is unknown.

Healthy bone marrow donors formed the donor group. This rearrangement joins TRBV28 to TRBJ1-1, with D hard to call. Sequencing used PBMCs. The clonotype originates from a female donor in good health and CMV-seronegative. CDR3 DNA sequence: TGTGCCAGCAGTTGGGTAGCGAACACTGAAGCTTTCTTT. As protein: CASSWVANTEAFF.